Below, 28 T cell receptor beta chains from the same sample are listed, as sequenced in a study of beta chain features in type 1 diabetes. Isolated RNA was reverse transcribed in full, so expressed TCRB transcripts were sequenced. Data came from immunoSEQ multiplex PCR; TCRdb stores just in-frame clones and leaves some out. The repertoire holds 350,000 to 400,000 clones, with more than 12% as singletons. Sequenced sample: naive CD4+ T cells from blood. These receptors were taken from a woman between 18 and 29 years old in good health.

CDR3 sequence: CASSLTGGNTGELFF. The DNA of the CDR3 is TGTGCCAGCAGCTTAACAGGGGGAAACACCGGGGAGCTGTTTTTT. V gene TRBV5-4 combines with J gene TRBJ2-2, with 8 bases aligning to TRBD1. V dropped 2 bases and J dropped 2; count of bases not matched to a gene: 2. Germline CDR1 reads SGHNT; CDR2 reads YYREEE (reference sequence). This CDR3 comprises 15 residues.

The V and J genes are TRBV5-1 and TRBJ2-5; 10 bases fit TRBD1. The V segment lost 4 bases and the J segment 4 bases; nucleotides outside the gene matches: 13. Per germline, CDR1 SGHRS and CDR2 YFSETQ. The CDR3 covers 17 residues. The CDR3 protein is CASSRSGTGDLGETQYF. The CDR3 nucleotides read TGCGCCAGCAGCCGCTCCGGGACAGGGGATTTAGGAGAGACCCAGTACTTC.

In its sample, this clone was seen a few times. This chain links TRBV9 with TRBJ2-4, with 9 nucleotides matching TRBD2. V was pared by 3 bases and J by 1 base, with 11 bases of the junction left unmatched. CDR1 is SGDLS and CDR2 is YYNGEE in the germline V gene. The CDR3 runs 18 residues. The CDR3, as DNA: TGTGCCAGCAGCGAAACCCCTAGCGGGATGGTGGCCAAAAACATTCAGTACTTC. It codes for CASSETPSGMVAKNIQYF.

The V gene is TRBV4-2, the J gene TRBJ2-1, with 8 bases matching TRBD1. Losses at the gene ends were 3 bases for V and 4 bases for J; bases not matched to a gene: 5. CDR1 is LGHNA, CDR2 YNFKEQ, per germline. CDR3 length equals 15 residues. Here the CDR3 DNA reads TGTGCCAGCAGCCACATCGGGACAGGTTACAATGAGCAGTTCTTC. Its translation: CASSHIGTGYNEQFF.

In its sample, this clone was seen a few times. The chain is built from TRBV9 and TRBJ1-4; D remains ambiguous. The germline CDR1 and CDR2 sequences are SGDLS and YYNGEE. V shed 0 bases and J shed 8 bases, with 11 bases lying between them. CDR3 length equals 14 residues. The CDR3: CASSVGRTEEKLFF. The CDR3 DNA reads as TGTGCCAGCAGCGTAGGGAGGACGGAAGAAAAACTGTTTTTT. Combining the CDR3 with reference TRBV9 and TRBJ1-4 gives the whole variable domain DSGVTQTPKHLITATGQRVTLRCSPRSGDLSVYWYQQSLDQGLQFLIQYYNGEERAKGNILERFSAQQFPDLHSELNLSSLELGDSALYFCASSVGRTEEKLFFGSGTQLSVL.

This chain joins TRBV10-3 and TRBJ2-1; no clear D gene. V shed 7 bases and J shed 2 bases, with 9 bases lying between them. The CDR3 contains 13 residues. Germline V lookup: CDR1 ENHRY, CDR2 SYGVKD. The CDR3 here is CAIKSEPYNEQFF. The CDR3 DNA reads as TGTGCCATCAAATCAGAACCCTACAATGAGCAGTTCTTC.

This clone was counted a few times. This chain joins TRBV29-1 and TRBJ1-4, with 7 bases identical to TRBD1. V was clipped by 5 bases and J by 5 bases; unmatched bases: 8. The germline V gene encodes CDR1 SQVTM and CDR2 ANQGSEA. The CDR3 has 14 residues. This CDR3 reads CSVPGTAANEKLFF. The CDR3 coding sequence is TGCAGCGTTCCCGGGACAGCAGCCAATGAAAAACTGTTTTTT.

The rearrangement joins TRBV6-5 to TRBJ1-2; D unresolved. CDR3 length equals 13 residues. In germline, CDR1 is MNHEY, CDR2 SVGAGI. V lost 4 bases to trimming and J lost 2 bases, with 8 bases between them. CDR3 loop: CASSFGKNYGYTF. The CDR3 DNA reads as TGTGCCAGCAGTTTCGGGAAGAACTATGGCTACACCTTC.

J is TRBJ2-7 and V is TRBV7-2; 12 bases map to TRBD2. Germline V gene lookup returns CDR1 SGHTA and CDR2 FQGNSA. With 4 bases clipped from V and 6 bases from J, the junction kept 10 bases outside the gene matches. This CDR3 spans 16 amino acids. The CDR3 protein is CASSSSLTSGSVEQYF. CDR3 sequence (DNA): TGTGCCAGCAGCTCCTCTCTGACTAGCGGGAGCGTCGAGCAGTACTTC.

The J gene is TRBJ1-5, the V gene TRBV4-2; 7 positions agree with TRBD1. Germline V CDR1 and CDR2: LGHNA, YNFKEQ. The V segment lost 4 bases and the J segment 3 bases; nucleotides outside the gene matches: 15. The CDR3 sequence is 18 residues long. The CDR3 coding sequence is TGTGCCAGCAGCCCGGCGCTTAGTTCGGGACAGAACAATCAGCCCCAGCATTTT. Protein sequence: CASSPALSSGQNNQPQHF.

This clone was seen only a few times. CDR3 in amino acids: CASSSQTDHQETQYF. The CDR3, as DNA: TGTGCCAGCAGCTCCCAGACAGATCACCAAGAGACCCAGTACTTC. This chain uses TRBV7-6 with TRBJ2-5; the D gene is possibly TRBD1 (5 bases). Germline loops: CDR1 SGHVS, CDR2 FNYEAQ. The CDR3 contains 15 residues. Trimming shortened V by 4 bases and J by 0 bases, and 12 bases separated the two germline ends.

Only a few counts were recorded for this clone. The junction shows a germline mismatch at one end, possibly a read error. The chain carries TRBV28 and TRBJ2-4; a weak D match, TRBD1 (6 bases). CDR1 is MDHEN, CDR2 SYDVKM, per germline. CDR3 length equals 11 residues. CDR3 residues: CASSFEDRRNF. CDR3 bases: TGTGCCAGCAGTTTCGAGGACAGAAGGAACTTC.

In its sample, this clone was seen a few times. The J gene is TRBJ2-2, the V gene TRBV21-1; TRBD1 is taken as the D call from the table, unchecked against the DNA. TRBV21-1 is labeled a pseudogene. This CDR3 has 17 amino acids. CDR3 loop: CASSKEGQGAIQGELFF. CDR3 sequence (DNA): TGTGCCAGCAGCAAAGAGGGACAGGGGGCGATTCAGGGGGAGCTGTTTTTT.

V and J are TRBV7-9 and TRBJ2-1, with TRBD1 identical over 9 bases. With 2 bases clipped from V and 0 bases from J, the junction kept 11 bases outside the gene matches. This CDR3 is built from 19 residues. Germline CDR1 is SEHNR and CDR2 is FQNEAQ (reference sequence). The CDR3 nucleotides are TGTGCCAGCAGCTTACGGGGACAGGGAACAAGGAGCTCCTACAATGAGCAGTTCTTC. It encodes CASSLRGQGTRSSYNEQFF. The full variable domain, rest sourced from reference TRBV7-9 and TRBJ2-1, is DTGVSQNPRHKITKRGQNVTFRCDPISEHNRLYWYRQTLGQGPEFLTYFQNEAQLEKSRLLSDRFSAERPKGSFSTLEIQRTEQGDSAMYLCASSLRGQGTRSSYNEQFFGPGTRLTVL.

This clone was recorded a few times. The chain couples TRBV7-9 to TRBJ2-7, with D perhaps TRBD2 (5 bases). Trimming took off 2 bases at V and 9 bases at J, with 11 bases between the two ends. The CDR3 has 12 residues. The germline gives CDR1 SEHNR, CDR2 FQNEAQ (reference sequence). CDR3 in amino acids: CASSLTPEGQYF. In DNA, the CDR3 is TGTGCCAGCAGCTTAACCCCCGAGGGGCAGTACTTC.

This clone occurred a few times. CDR3 sequence reads: CSVGGGPGTNEKLFF. The CDR3 nucleotides read TGCAGCGTTGGAGGGGGCCCGGGAACTAATGAAAAACTGTTTTTT. This chain links TRBV29-1 with TRBJ1-4, with 7 bases identical to TRBD1. Germline CDR1 SQVTM, CDR2 ANQGSEA. The CDR3 contains 15 residues. After removal of 4 bases from V and 1 base from J, the junction contained 6 bases not matched to a gene.

This clone was found a few times. The chain combines TRBV6-1 with TRBJ2-2; perhaps TRBD1 as D (6 bases). V lost 2 bases, J lost 2 bases, and 12 bases lay in between. The CDR3 consists of 16 residues. Germline values: CDR1 MNHNS, CDR2 SASEGT. This CDR3 is CASSEQAGVNTGELFF. In DNA, the CDR3 is TGTGCCAGCAGTGAACAGGCAGGGGTTAACACCGGGGAGCTGTTTTTT.

V usage is TRBV14 and J usage is TRBJ2-3; 10 nucleotides line up with TRBD1. Germline CDR1 is SGHDN and CDR2 is FVKESK. V trimming: 5 bases; J trimming: 3 bases; junction bases outside the gene matches: 5. The CDR3 covers 15 residues. The CDR3 sequence: CASSSGQGLTDTQYF. CDR3 in DNA: TGTGCCAGCAGCTCGGGACAGGGGCTGACAGATACGCAGTATTTT.

V is TRBV30 and J is TRBJ1-1; the D gene is possibly TRBD1 (5 bases). V was shortened by 5 bases and J by 6 bases, with 16 bases between the two germline ends. The CDR3 totals 13 residues. Germline CDR1 GTSNPN, CDR2 SVGIG (reference sequence). CDR3 in DNA: TGTGCCTGGGCCATGAAGGGGTTGGCTGAAGCTTTCTTT. Protein sequence: CAWAMKGLAEAFF.

The V and J genes are TRBV7-2 and TRBJ1-2; D is possibly TRBD1 (5 bases). Germline V lookup: CDR1 SGHTA, CDR2 FQGNSA. Trimming took off 5 bases at V and 2 bases at J, with 9 bases between the two ends. CDR3 length: 13 amino acids. CDR3 region: CASSPDSNYGYTF. CDR3 nucleotide sequence: TGTGCCAGCAGCCCCGACAGCAACTATGGCTACACCTTC.

This clone was detected a few times. The CDR3 bases are TGCGCCAGCAGCTTCGGGACTAGCGGAACCTACGAGCAGTACTTC. This translates into CASSFGTSGTYEQYF. The gene calls are TRBV5-1 and TRBJ2-7; the match to TRBD2 covers 11 bases. V was pared by 2 bases and J by 2 bases, with 3 bases of the junction left unmatched. Germline values: CDR1 SGHRS, CDR2 YFSETQ. The CDR3 extends over 15 amino acids.

The V call is TRBV5-6, the J call TRBJ2-1; D gene ambiguous. The germline CDR1 and CDR2 sequences are SGHDT and YYEEEE. The V and J ends lost 1 base and 6 bases respectively, with 8 bases between them. CDR3 length: 13 residues. The CDR3 coding sequence is TGTGCCAGCAGCTTGTTTGACATCAATGAGCAGTTCTTC. It translates to CASSLFDINEQFF.

The chain employs TRBV7-9 and TRBJ2-3; possibly TRBD1 for D (8 bases). Germline CDR1 and CDR2: SEHNR and FQNEAQ (reference sequence). The CDR3 consists of 17 residues. Trimming took 4 bases from V and 8 from J, leaving 25 bases between them. CDR3 loop: CASSSHTGGLPGGTQYF. In nucleotides, the CDR3 is TGTGCCAGCAGCTCCCACACAGGGGGACTACCGGGAGGTACGCAGTATTTT.

This clone has more than one count but fewer than ten. This chain uses TRBV27 with TRBJ2-5; D perhaps matches TRBD1 (5 bases). The CDR3 contains 13 residues. Trimming cost V 5 bases and J 2 bases, with 9 bases left between them. Germline assignment: CDR1 MNHEY and CDR2 SMNVEV (reference sequence). The CDR3 DNA is TGTGCCAGCAGTCCAGGGCTTCAAGAGACCCAGTACTTC. Its protein product is CASSPGLQETQYF.

J is TRBJ1-4 and V is TRBV2; maybe TRBD1 (5 bases). Per the germline V gene, CDR1 is SNHLY and CDR2 is FYNNEI. Trimming pared 0 bases from V and 12 bases from J, leaving 17 bases between. The CDR3 length is 15 residues. The CDR3 nucleotides are TGTGCCAGCAGTGAAGCGGCGACAGCGTTTGGGGAACTGTTTTTT. Translation gives CASSEAATAFGELFF.

J is TRBJ2-1 and V is TRBV5-1, with 11 bases fitting TRBD2. CDR3 size: 15 residues. Germline V gives CDR1 SGHRS, CDR2 YFSETQ. The V and J ends lost 0 bases and 8 bases, in that order; junction bases with no gene match: 4. The CDR3 nucleotides are TGCGCCAGCAGCTTGGAGACTAGCGGGATCTATGAGCAGTTCTTC. Translating gives CASSLETSGIYEQFF.

V is TRBV9 and J is TRBJ2-7; 8 bases align to TRBD1. V shed 3 bases and J 6 bases; nucleotides not matched to a gene: 8. The CDR3 has 14 amino acids. Germline V gene sequence: CDR1 SGDLS, CDR2 YYNGEE. The CDR3 DNA is TGTGCCAGCAGCGGCAGGGGGCCCATCTCCGAGCAGTACTTC. Translating it yields CASSGRGPISEQYF.

The chain has TRBV9 and TRBJ1-1, with a weak D call TRBD1 (5 bases). CDR3 length: 13 residues. Trimming pared 0 bases from V and 8 bases from J, leaving 11 bases between. Looked up from germline, CDR1 is SGDLS and CDR2 is YYNGEE. CDR3 in DNA: TGTGCCAGCAGCGTAGTTTCCGGGGGAGAAGCTTTCTTT. Translation gives CASSVVSGGEAFF.